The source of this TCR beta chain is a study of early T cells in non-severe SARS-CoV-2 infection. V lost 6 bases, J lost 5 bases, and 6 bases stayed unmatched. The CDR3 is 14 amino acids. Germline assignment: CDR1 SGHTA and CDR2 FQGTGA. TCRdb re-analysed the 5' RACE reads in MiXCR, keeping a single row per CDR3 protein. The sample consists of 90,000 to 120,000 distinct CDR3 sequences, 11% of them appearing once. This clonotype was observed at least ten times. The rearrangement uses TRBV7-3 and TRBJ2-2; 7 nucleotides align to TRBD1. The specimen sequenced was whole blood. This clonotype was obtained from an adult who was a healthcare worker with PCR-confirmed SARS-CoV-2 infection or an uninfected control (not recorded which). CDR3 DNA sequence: TGTGCCAGCAGAAGGACAGGAGCTACCGGGGAGCTGTTTTTT. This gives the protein CASRRTGATGELFF.